This T cell receptor (beta chain) originates from a study of T cells in Graves' hyperthyroidism and ophthalmopathy. Background on the study: Blood from the periphery was taken at initial diagnosis, before any treatment.

RNA transcripts yielded amplified TCR beta CDR3 regions. HTBI primers drove first-round RT-PCR of the TCR CDR3. A single record per CDR3 protein comes from TCRdb applying MiXCR to the multiplex PCR reads. The table lists some 350,000 distinct CDR3 sequences, more than 20% of them singletons. This clonotype was recorded many times. The sample taken for sequencing was blood. The receptor was derived from a man in his forties or fifties with Graves' hyperthyroidism.

The CDR3 protein is CASSSLAGDGTDTQYF. The CDR3 DNA reads as TGTGCCAGCAGCTCACTAGCGGGAGATGGCACAGATACGCAGTATTTT. This rearrangement joins TRBV7-3 to TRBJ2-3, with 11 bases matching TRBD2. This CDR3 comprises 16 residues. The trim removed 4 bases at V and 1 base at J, leaving 4 bases unmatched. CDR1 and CDR2 from the germline V gene are SGHTA and FQGTGA.